The subject of this entry is one T cell receptor beta chain. Its cognate antigen has yet to be identified. The sample holds no much larger clone one base away, and base qualities are not on file. Library preparation used the immunoSEQ multiplex PCR assay. TCRdb limited this immuneACCESS table to in-frame rearrangements with V and J called. A share of clones is missing; checked studies link under half to unresolved V genes, and the rest is unexplained. Present in this sample are around 62,000 clones, nearly 90% of which were seen just once. The ten biggest clones cover 2% to 3% of the sample. CDR1 and CDR2, looked up from the germline V gene, are MNHNS and SASEGT. The CDR3 has 15 amino acids, counting the end cysteine and phenylalanine. Only the CDR3 region is kept as DNA, spanning 45 bases read in frame from base 1. The trim is 3 bases for V and 3 bases for J, with a gap of 15 bases between the germline ends.

This entry is derived from a study of T cell changes during pregnancy in multiple sclerosis (dated by TCRdb to between 2019 and 2020). Describing the broader study: Changes in the T cell repertoire over the course of pregnancy were examined in this study in women with multiple sclerosis.

The receptor was derived from a female donor with multiple sclerosis, enrolled in a pregnancy study. The sequencing used peripheral blood, collected in the first trimester of pregnancy. The sequence joins TRBV6-1 to TRBJ2-7; a tentative D call is TRBD1 (5 bases match). In nucleotides, the sequence is TGTGCCAGCAGTGATAGGCCCAGGGTGGGCTACGAGCAGTACTTC. Translated, this is CASSDRPRVGYEQYF.